The 10 T cell receptor beta chains reported below all come from one sample, sequenced in a study of shared clonotypes between healthy human individuals (dated by TCRdb to 2018 to 2020). The method behind the library was the immunoSEQ multiplex PCR assay. Not all clones reach the TCRdb copy of this immuneACCESS table, which keeps in-frame sequences only. Checked studies attribute under half of the gap to unresolved V genes and leave the rest unexplained. Present in this sample are under 1,900,000 clones, around 98.5% of which were seen just once. Around 0.38% of the sample is taken by the ten largest. The source material was naive CD4+ T cells sorted from blood. The cell subset or site label on this specimen signifies: CD45RA+ positively selected. These receptors came from a man aged 25-45 years in good health.

CDR3 sequence reads: CASSPGTLSNQPQHF. The CDR3 DNA reads TGTGCCAGCAGCCCCGGGACACTTAGCAATCAGCCCCAGCATTTT. V usage is TRBV7-9 and J usage is TRBJ1-5; D perhaps matches TRBD1 (6 bases). Germline CDR1 is SEHNR and CDR2 is FQNEAQ (reference sequence). The CDR3 covers 15 residues. V shed 5 bases and J shed 0 bases, with 11 bases lying between them.

The rearrangement joins TRBV6-1 to TRBJ1-5; D is undetermined. V lost 4 bases and J 5 bases, leaving 15 bases between the germline ends. The CDR3 is 15 amino acids. Germline V gene lookup returns CDR1 MNHNS and CDR2 SASEGT. CDR3 DNA: TGTGCCAGCAGTGTCGACACCGCAACCTATCAGCCCCAGCATTTT. Translated: CASSVDTATYQPQHF.

J is TRBJ2-5 and V is TRBV7-6; D is possibly TRBD1 (5 bases). CDR3 length equals 16 residues. Trimming took off 0 bases at V and 3 bases at J, with 14 bases between the two ends. In germline, CDR1 is SGHVS, CDR2 FNYEAQ. The CDR3 reads CASSLAWGSLEETQYF. The CDR3 DNA reads TGTGCCAGCAGCTTAGCCTGGGGCAGTCTGGAAGAGACCCAGTACTTC. Full variable domain (outside the CDR3, taken from reference TRBV7-6 and TRBJ2-5): GAGVSQSPRYKVTKRGQDVALRCDPISGHVSLYWYRQALGQGPEFLTYFNYEAQQDKSGLPNDRFSAERPEGSISTLTIQRTEQRDSAMYRCASSLAWGSLEETQYFGPGTRLLVL.

The V and J genes are TRBV10-3 and TRBJ2-1, with 7 bases aligning to TRBD1. Germline V gene sequence: CDR1 ENHRY, CDR2 SYGVKD. V was pared by 11 bases and J by 3 bases, with 7 bases of the junction left unmatched. There are 13 residues in the CDR3. This chain's CDR3 is CAGRDSGYNEQFF. The CDR3 DNA reads TGTGCCGGCAGGGACAGCGGCTACAATGAGCAGTTCTTC.

The gene calls are TRBV28 and TRBJ1-5; D perhaps matches TRBD1 (5 bases). The V and J ends lost 3 bases and 10 bases respectively, with 16 bases between them. CDR3 size: 14 residues. Germline assignment: CDR1 MDHEN and CDR2 SYDVKM. CDR3 sequence (DNA): TGTGCCAGCAGTTTCAGGGATATCAATCGACCCCAGCATTTT. The encoded protein is CASSFRDINRPQHF.

This sequence joins TRBV7-2 and TRBJ2-7; TRBD2 might be the D (5 bases). Germline CDR1 reads SGHTA; CDR2 reads FQGNSA. Trimming removed 5 bases at V and 2 bases at J, with 10 bases between. The CDR3 is 13 amino acids. The CDR3 DNA sequence: TGTGCCAGCAGCACGGACGGGACCTACGAGCAGTACTTC. It yields the protein CASSTDGTYEQYF.

The chain is built from TRBV18 and TRBJ2-1; TRBD2 matches at 9 bases. V shed 3 bases, J shed 6 bases, and the junction held 9 bases outside the gene matches. This CDR3 has 16 amino acids. Germline-derived CDR1 and CDR2 are KGHSH and LQKENI. The CDR3 loop reads CASSPALAGAGNEQFF. CDR3 sequence (DNA): TGTGCCAGCTCACCGGCTTTAGCGGGAGCCGGCAATGAGCAGTTCTTC.

This clone was found once. V gene TRBV28 combines with J gene TRBJ2-1; 12 bases fit TRBD2. With V trimmed by 6 bases and J by 3 bases, 3 bases remained unmatched. This CDR3 comprises 15 residues. The germline V gene has CDR1 MDHEN and CDR2 SYDVKM. CDR3 DNA: TGTGCCAGCAGCCAGACTAGCGGGAGCTACAATGAGCAGTTCTTC. Translated, it gives CASSQTSGSYNEQFF.

The chain couples TRBV6-1 to TRBJ1-2, with D possibly TRBD1 on 5 matching bases. In germline, CDR1 is MNHNS, CDR2 SASEGT. CDR3 size: 16 residues. Trimming pared 4 bases from V and 8 bases from J, leaving 23 bases between. The CDR3 DNA follows: TGTGCCAGCAGTGCACTTACGCTGACAGCCCTCTCCGGCTACACCTTC. Encoded protein: CASSALTLTALSGYTF.

Of note for this clone: The sample contains more than one DNA sequence encoding this CDR3. The rearrangement uses TRBV7-3 and TRBJ1-1; D not certain. In germline, CDR1 is SGHTA, CDR2 FQGTGA. This CDR3 is built from 13 residues. Trimming took off 3 bases at V and 2 bases at J, with 7 bases between the two ends. The CDR3 reads CASSLDLNTEAFF. The CDR3 DNA follows: TGTGCCAGCAGCTTGGACCTTAACACTGAAGCTTTCTTT.